This TCR beta chain came from a study of blood T cell repertoires in COVID-19 (dated by TCRdb to the early 2020s). Broadly, across the study: The collaborator samples originated in the United States, Italy and Spain and spanned the acute and convalescent phases of COVID-19. The material from the prospective study consisted of cDNA or gDNA derived from T cells, B-cell-depleted T cells, or PBMCs. The dataset comprised deeply sampled blood TCRbeta repertoires from subjects exposed to, actively infected with, or recovered from COVID-19. The repertoires were released in a freely available public database meant as a resource for research on the immune response to SARS-CoV-2. Samples came from the ongoing ImmuneRACE study (first 160 participants) plus 1,254 subjects from 6 global collaborators. Nearly every sample came with metadata listing a de-identified subject ID, COVID-19 status, age in years and sex. Where HLA class I and class II types were available, the types were taken from metadata supplied by the sample provider, not from assay-based typing.

The collaborating institutions used their own protocols to collect whole blood in K2EDTA tubes. For TCRbeta analysis, collaborators shipped samples as frozen whole blood, isolated PBMCs, or DNA extracted from either of those sample types. The immunoSEQ Assay, a bias-controlled multiplex PCR, was used to amplify TCRbeta CDR3 regions from genomic DNA. The paper's processing steps were these. The number of nucleated cells in each sample was estimated from the amplification of reference gene primers within the assay. Sequence reads were collapsed and filtered to measure the absolute abundance of every unique TCRbeta CDR3 rearrangement. Productive Simpson clonality was computed per sample as the square root of Simpson's diversity index over productive rearrangements. This immuneACCESS table, as held by TCRdb, lists in-frame sequences with V and J called but not all clones. Of the missing ones, under half trace to an unresolved V gene in checked studies; the others have no known cause. From that table come the V and J calls and clone size; the DNA was used to work out D and trimming. This sample gives over 50,000 clones in total; roughly 90% of them show up just once. The top ten clonotypes cover 13% to 15% of the sample.

CDR1 is given as SQVTM and CDR2 as ANQGSEA, both from the germline V gene. From the cysteine through the phenylalanine, the CDR3 covers 11 amino acids. Of the read, only the CDR3 DNA is kept; its 33 bases are in frame from base 1. Cut back by 3 bases and 3 bases, the V and J ends lie 6 bases apart. On this clone: Its antigen remains undetermined. No much larger clonotype is one base removed from it; base qualities were not supplied. The same CDR3 arises from other DNA sequences in this sample as well.

Points the paper makes about the study in general: How much clinical and demographic metadata was included differed by source and by participant, and the metadata was provided uncurated.

Input material: peripheral blood. This sequence originates from a human donor with active COVID-19. The donor label of this sample is uncertain. The chain is made from TRBV29-1 and TRBJ2-7; TRBD2 could be the D gene, as 5 bases match. The nucleotide sequence is given as TGCAGCGTTGATCGGGGCTACGAGCAGTACTTC. This gives the protein CSVDRGYEQYF.